These T cell receptor beta chains were read from a single sample in a study of shared clonotypes between healthy human individuals. Sequenced by immunoSEQ multiplex PCR; TCRdb stores in-frame clones only, minus some. The profile shows 2 million to 2.5 million clones, roughly 95% of them singletons. The sample comprised naive CD8+ T cells sorted from blood. Source of these receptors: a young man in good health. Each CDR3 is given with its conserved first and last residue. Each record gives: J gene, V gene, CDR3 protein.

TRBJ1-1 | TRBV6-1 | CASSPTGGSTEAFF
TRBJ2-1 | TRBV29-1 | CSVVGLEQFF
TRBJ2-1 | TRBV18 | CASSPPGPDSYNEQFF
TRBJ2-7 | TRBV10-3 | CAISERGNYEQYF
TRBJ2-7 | TRBV5-6 | CASSFPGEGAHEQYF
TRBJ2-7 | TRBV10-2 | CASSEFTGTGSGEQYF
TRBJ2-1 | TRBV5-6 | CASSVGTNYNEQFF
TRBJ2-7 | TRBV11-2 | CASSQDPRFYEQYF
TRBJ1-6 | TRBV30 | CAWVPKGQGASPLHF
TRBJ1-2 | TRBV7-9 | CASSLQGYEDGYTF
TRBJ1-1 | TRBV7-9 | CASSLAQGTEAFF
TRBJ2-5 | TRBV5-1 | CASSLYGGEETQYF
TRBJ1-1 | TRBV15 | CATSRVMNTEAFF
TRBJ2-1 | TRBV7-9 | CASSLLGGLPYNEQFF
TRBJ2-7 | TRBV7-9 | CASSLVETDYEQYF
TRBJ2-3 | TRBV13 | CASSLSLAGVRGTDTQYF
TRBJ2-7 | TRBV4-3 | CASSQGPGTEQHEQYF
TRBJ1-1 | TRBV6-5 | CASSEDLGTEAFF
TRBJ2-5 | TRBV10-2 | CASTAGVRETQYF
TRBJ1-3 | TRBV28 | CASIAAGEQAGNTIYF
TRBJ2-5 | TRBV30 | CAWSPTDREETQYF
TRBJ1-3 | TRBV15 | CATSGFTGNTIYF
TRBJ1-5 | TRBV6-1 | CASSDGGIRPQHF
TRBJ2-1 | TRBV7-2 | CASSIFLAGAYNEQFF
TRBJ1-1 | TRBV2 | CASSGQGRTEAFF
TRBJ1-1 | TRBV27 | CASSPTGAWAEAFF
TRBJ2-1 | TRBV27 | CASSLLTIPASSYNEQFF
TRBJ1-1 | TRBV7-2 | CASSLVLGGENTEAFF
TRBJ2-1 | TRBV30 | CAWSIGVPEQFF
TRBJ2-7 | TRBV6-5 | CASSYSGTNDEQYF
TRBJ2-2 | TRBV9 | CASSVASGLNTGELFF
TRBJ1-6 | TRBV11-2 | CASSWGLSNSPLHF
TRBJ2-1 | TRBV10-3 | CAISESDRDGYNEQFF
TRBJ2-7 | TRBV28 | CASSPPWTDSYEQYF
TRBJ2-3 | TRBV27 | CASSLSPGRDISTQYF
TRBJ1-4 | TRBV29-1 | CSANRGPNEKLFF
TRBJ1-2 | TRBV25-1 | CASRTRINYGYTF
TRBJ2-7 | TRBV7-7 | CASSFGPLYEQYF
TRBJ2-7 | TRBV7-9 | CASGGTATYEQYF
TRBJ1-4 | TRBV27 | CASSPLTGTGLGEKLFF